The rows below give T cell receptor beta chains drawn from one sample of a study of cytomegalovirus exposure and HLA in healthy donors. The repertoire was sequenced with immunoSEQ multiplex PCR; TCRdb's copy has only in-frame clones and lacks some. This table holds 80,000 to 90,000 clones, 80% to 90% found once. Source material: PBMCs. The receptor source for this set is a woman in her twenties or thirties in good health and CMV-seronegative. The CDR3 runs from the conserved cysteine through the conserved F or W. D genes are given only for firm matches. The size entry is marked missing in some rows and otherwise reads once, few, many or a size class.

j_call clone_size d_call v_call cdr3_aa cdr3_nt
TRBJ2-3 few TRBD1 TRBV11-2 CASSVRDRGSDTQYF TGTGCCAGCAGCGTAAGGGACAGGGGCTCAGATACGCAGTATTTT
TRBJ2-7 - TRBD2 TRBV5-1 CASRASGLLSYEQYF TGCGCCAGCAGGGCTAGCGGCCTGTTATCCTACGAGCAGTACTTC
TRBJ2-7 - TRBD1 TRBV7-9 CASSSSIGTGDLPYEQYF TGTGCCAGCAGCTCTAGCATAGGGACAGGGGACCTCCCCTACGAGCAGTACTTC
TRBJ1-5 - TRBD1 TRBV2 CASSVQGDQPQHF TGTGCCAGCAGCGTACAGGGGGATCAGCCCCAGCATTTT
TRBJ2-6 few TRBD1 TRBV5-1 CASSPGTGPSGANVLTF TGCGCCAGCAGCCCCGGGACAGGGCCCTCTGGGGCCAACGTCCTGACTTTC
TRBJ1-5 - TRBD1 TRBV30 CAWSAHRGRNQPQHF TGTGCCTGGAGTGCGCACAGGGGACGGAATCAGCCCCAGCATTTT
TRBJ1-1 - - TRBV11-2 CASALLRGTEAFF TGTGCCAGCGCACTGTTACGGGGCACTGAAGCTTTCTTT
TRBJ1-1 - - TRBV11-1 CASSLAGTGPNQKAFF TGTGCCAGCAGCTTAGCGGGGACTGGACCAAACCAGAAAGCTTTCTTT
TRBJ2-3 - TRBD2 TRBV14 CASSSGVSTDTQYF TGTGCCAGCAGTAGCGGGGTTAGCACAGATACGCAGTATTTT
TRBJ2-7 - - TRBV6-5 CASGSQGLTYEQYF TGTGCCAGCGGTTCACAGGGATTGACCTACGAGCAGTACTTC
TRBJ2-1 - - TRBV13 CASSPYRVSSYNEQFF TGTGCCAGCAGCCCATACAGGGTGAGCTCCTACAATGAGCAGTTCTTC
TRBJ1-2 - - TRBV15 CATSANSPNYGYTF TGTGCCACCAGTGCGAACTCACCTAACTATGGCTACACCTTC
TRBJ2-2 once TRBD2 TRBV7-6 CASSLLARRGAGDTPGELFF TGTGCCAGCAGCTTATTGGCTAGACGAGGAGCGGGAGATACCCCCGGGGAGCTGTTTTTT
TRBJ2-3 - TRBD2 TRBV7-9 CASRKRELTDTQYF TGTGCCAGCAGAAAGCGGGAACTCACAGATACGCAGTATTTT
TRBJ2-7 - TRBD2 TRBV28 CASSFSRTSGTYEQYF TGTGCCAGCAGTTTTTCTCGAACTAGCGGTACCTACGAGCAGTACTTC
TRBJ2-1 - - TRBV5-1 CASSSAGASYNEQFF TGCGCCAGCAGCTCAGCGGGCGCGTCCTACAATGAGCAGTTCTTC
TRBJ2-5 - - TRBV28 CASSLPPATAQETQYF TGTGCCAGCAGTTTACCCCCAGCGACAGCTCAAGAGACCCAGTACTTC
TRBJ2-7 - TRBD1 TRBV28 CASRKIRTGRRDYEQYF TGTGCCAGCAGGAAAATAAGGACAGGGCGCAGAGACTACGAGCAGTACTTC
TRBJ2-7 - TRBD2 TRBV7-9 CASSWTSGRPMNEQYF TGTGCCAGCAGCTGGACTAGCGGGAGGCCGATGAACGAGCAGTACTTC
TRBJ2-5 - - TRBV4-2 CASSQGRSGEETQYF TGTGCCAGCAGCCAAGGGAGGTCGGGAGAAGAGACCCAGTACTTC
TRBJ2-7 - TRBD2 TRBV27 CASSPSTSGSLEQYF TGTGCCAGCAGTCCTTCGACTAGCGGGAGCTTGGAGCAGTACTTC
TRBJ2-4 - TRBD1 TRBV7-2 CASSKFDRGGVKAKNIQYF TGTGCCAGCAGCAAATTCGACAGGGGAGGAGTGAAAGCCAAAAACATTCAGTACTTC
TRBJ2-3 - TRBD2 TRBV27 CASSPYSLLASSTDTQYF TGTGCCAGCAGTCCTTATTCCCTACTAGCGTCTAGCACAGATACGCAGTATTTT